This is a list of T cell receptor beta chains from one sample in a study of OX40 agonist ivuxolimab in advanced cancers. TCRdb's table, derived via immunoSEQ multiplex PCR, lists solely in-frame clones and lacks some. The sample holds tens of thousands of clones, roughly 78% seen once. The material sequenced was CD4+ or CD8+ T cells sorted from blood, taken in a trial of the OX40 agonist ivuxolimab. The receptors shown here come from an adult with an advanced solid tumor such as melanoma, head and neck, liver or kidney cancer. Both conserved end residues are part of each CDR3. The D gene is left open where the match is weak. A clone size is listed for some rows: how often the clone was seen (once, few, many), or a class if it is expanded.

CASSPGRGGLNTEAFF,TGCGCCAGCAGCCCAGGGCGAGGGGGCTTGAACACTGAAGCTTTCTTT,TRBJ1-1,TRBD1,TRBV4-1,-
CASSLGDLAGFTDTQYF,TGTGCCAGCAGCTTAGGGGACCTAGCGGGATTCACAGATACGCAGTATTTT,TRBJ2-3,TRBD2,TRBV7-3,-
CASSASSMGANSPLHF,TGTGCCAGTAGTGCCTCAAGTATGGGAGCGAATTCACCCCTCCACTTT,TRBJ1-6,-,TRBV19,-
CASSPEPGPLPEKLFF,TGTGCCAGTAGTCCAGAGCCGGGTCCGCTCCCGGAAAAACTGTTTTTT,TRBJ1-4,-,TRBV19,-
CASSIGSGGSGPSYEQYF,TGTGCCAGTAGTATCGGGTCGGGGGGCTCGGGACCCTCCTACGAGCAGTACTTC,TRBJ2-7,-,TRBV19,-
CAWSVGRGGETQYF,TGTGCCTGGAGTGTGGGCAGGGGTGGGGAGACCCAGTACTTC,TRBJ2-5,-,TRBV30,-
CASRETPSGPQHF,TGTGCCAGCAGGGAAACCCCCTCGGGGCCCCAGCATTTT,TRBJ1-5,-,TRBV2,few
CASSLVPSQETQYF,TGCGCCAGCAGCTTGGTCCCGTCCCAAGAGACCCAGTACTTC,TRBJ2-5,-,TRBV5-1,-
CASSLRGYAGELFF,TGTGCCAGCAGCTTGAGGGGGTACGCCGGGGAGCTGTTTTTT,TRBJ2-2,-,TRBV5-6,-
CASSLGQNNSPLHF,TGTGCCAGCAGCTTGGGTCAAAATAATTCACCCCTCCACTTT,TRBJ1-6,-,TRBV7-9,-
CASGPGTSDTDTQYF,TGTGCCAGCGGTCCCGGGACTAGCGACACAGATACGCAGTATTTT,TRBJ2-3,TRBD2,TRBV6-4,-
CASKGTGDFYGYTF,TGTGCCAGTAAGGGGACAGGGGACTTCTATGGCTACACCTTC,TRBJ1-2,TRBD1,TRBV19,-
CASSLVSGVNTEAFF,TGTGCCAGCAGCTTAGTTTCAGGGGTGAACACTGAAGCTTTCTTT,TRBJ1-1,-,TRBV7-2,-
CSARDLYEQYF,TGCAGTGCTAGAGACCTATACGAGCAGTACTTC,TRBJ2-7,-,TRBV20-1,-
CASSYPGQGVPGLAWVSYEQYF,TGTGCCAGCAGTTATCCGGGACAGGGAGTCCCCGGACTAGCTTGGGTCTCCTACGAGCAGTACTTC,TRBJ2-7,-,TRBV28,few
CASSLAGGFSNQPQHF,TGTGCCAGCAGCTTAGCAGGGGGCTTTAGCAATCAGCCCCAGCATTTT,TRBJ1-5,TRBD1,TRBV7-2,-
CASSLGQGRTSEAFF,TGTGCCAGCAGCTTAGGGCAGGGGAGAACAAGTGAAGCTTTCTTT,TRBJ1-1,-,TRBV7-2,-
CASREGNSPLHF,TGTGCCAGCAGGGAGGGTAATTCACCCCTCCACTTT,TRBJ1-6,-,TRBV7-9,few
CASSHRDRTEAFF,TGTGCCAGCAGCCACCGGGACAGGACTGAAGCTTTCTTT,TRBJ1-1,TRBD1,TRBV5-3,-
CASRTTASRNIQYF,TGTGCCAGCAGGACGACGGCCTCAAGAAACATTCAGTACTTC,TRBJ2-4,-,TRBV6-5,-
CASTERPSFSGANVLTF,TGTGCCAGCACTGAAAGGCCCAGTTTCTCTGGGGCCAACGTCCTGACTTTC,TRBJ2-6,-,TRBV6-1,-
CASSIDHRTGYGYTF,TGTGCCAGTAGTATAGATCATCGGACAGGGTATGGCTACACCTTC,TRBJ1-2,TRBD1,TRBV19,-
CASSSPPGGGQGVHEQYF,TGTGCCAGCAGCTCACCTCCCGGCGGGGGACAGGGGGTTCACGAGCAGTACTTC,TRBJ2-7,TRBD1,TRBV7-9,-
CASSRRQGQADTQYF,TGTGCCAGCAGCCGTCGACAGGGTCAGGCAGATACGCAGTATTTT,TRBJ2-3,TRBD1,TRBV11-3,-
CASAKSPGTGGSFGNTVYF,TGTGCCAGCGCTAAGAGCCCGGGGACAGGGGGCTCTTTTGGAAACACCGTATATTTT,TRBJ1-3,TRBD1,TRBV28,-
CASSVQGNPNTEAFF,TGTGCCAGCAGCGTTCAGGGTAACCCGAACACTGAAGCTTTCTTT,TRBJ1-1,-,TRBV9,-
CASRPPGTGGGYTF,TGTGCCAGCAGACCTCCCGGGACAGGAGGCGGCTACACCTTC,TRBJ1-2,TRBD1,TRBV13,-
CASIWELGNQPQHF,TGTGCCAGTATTTGGGAGTTAGGCAATCAGCCCCAGCATTTT,TRBJ1-5,-,TRBV6-1,-
CASSVDPGLSYEQYF,TGTGCCAGCAGCGTAGACCCCGGACTCTCCTACGAGCAGTACTTC,TRBJ2-7,-,TRBV9,-
CASSHAGETGELFF,TGTGCCAGCAGCCACGCCGGAGAGACCGGGGAGCTGTTTTTT,TRBJ2-2,-,TRBV6-5,-
CASSEPQGYTGELFF,TGTGCCAGCAGCGAACCACAGGGTTACACCGGGGAGCTGTTTTTT,TRBJ2-2,-,TRBV9,-
CSVEFRLFGDTQYF,TGCAGCGTTGAGTTCAGACTTTTCGGGGATACGCAGTATTTT,TRBJ2-3,-,TRBV29-1,-
CASSPTTGIWSTDTQYF,TGTGCCAGCTCACCAACTACAGGGATTTGGAGCACAGATACGCAGTATTTT,TRBJ2-3,-,TRBV18,-
CASSISRATYGYTF,TGTGCCAGTAGTATATCCCGGGCAACCTATGGCTACACCTTC,TRBJ1-2,-,TRBV19,-
CASSNHNRGTDTQYF,TGTGCCAGCAGCAACCACAACAGGGGGACAGATACGCAGTATTTT,TRBJ2-3,TRBD1,TRBV5-4,once
CASEGDLTDTQYF,TGCGCCAGCGAGGGAGATCTCACAGATACGCAGTATTTT,TRBJ2-3,-,TRBV10-2,few
CASSLWGWNTEAFF,TGTGCCAGCAGTTTATGGGGCTGGAACACTGAAGCTTTCTTT,TRBJ1-1,-,TRBV27,-
CASRSGTGTSEAFF,TGTGCCAGCAGATCCGGGACAGGGACTTCTGAAGCTTTCTTT,TRBJ1-1,TRBD1,TRBV6-6,-
CASSTTGKQYF,TGTGCCAGCAGCACGACAGGGAAGCAGTACTTC,TRBJ2-7,TRBD1,TRBV7-2,-
CASSLDRIGSAEQYF,TGCGCCAGCAGCTTGGACAGGATCGGGTCTGCCGAGCAGTACTTC,TRBJ2-7,-,TRBV5-1,-
CASSAYGGLKNIQYF,TGTGCCAGCAGTGCCTACGGGGGGCTCAAAAACATTCAGTACTTC,TRBJ2-4,-,TRBV6-5,-
CAWSERANEQFF,TGTGCCTGGAGTGAGCGGGCCAATGAGCAGTTCTTC,TRBJ2-1,-,TRBV30,-
CASSEDRSSYNEQFF,TGTGCCAGCAGTGAAGACAGGAGCTCCTACAATGAGCAGTTCTTC,TRBJ2-1,-,TRBV6-1,-
CASDPRQIRNEQFF,TGTGCTAGTGACCCGAGACAGATTCGGAATGAGCAGTTCTTC,TRBJ2-1,-,TRBV12-5,once
CASSVSWEQYF,TGTGCCAGCAGCGTTTCGTGGGAGCAGTACTTC,TRBJ2-7,-,TRBV9,-
CASSLEASVNTGELFF,TGTGCCAGCAGCTTAGAAGCTAGCGTAAACACCGGGGAGCTGTTTTTT,TRBJ2-2,-,TRBV7-9,-
CASSVRETQYF,TGTGCCAGCAGTGTCCGAGAGACCCAGTACTTC,TRBJ2-5,-,TRBV2,-
CASSPRGSEGEQYF,TGTGCCAGCAGTCCGAGGGGATCGGAGGGCGAGCAGTACTTC,TRBJ2-7,-,TRBV9,-
CASSWDTRTKETQYF,TGTGCCAGCAGTTGGGACACGAGGACTAAAGAGACCCAGTACTTC,TRBJ2-5,-,TRBV6-5,-
CASSPDRGGVGGYTF,TGTGCCAGCAGCCCGGACCGAGGGGGTGTCGGAGGCTACACCTTC,TRBJ1-2,-,TRBV7-2,-
CATHRDIPYEQYF,TGTGCCACCCACCGGGACATTCCCTACGAGCAGTACTTC,TRBJ2-7,-,TRBV6-1,-
CASSLGGSGNTIYF,TGTGCCAGCAGTCTAGGGGGTTCTGGAAACACCATATATTTT,TRBJ1-3,-,TRBV6-1,-
CASGLARDRLYGYTF,TGTGCTAGTGGTTTGGCTCGGGACAGATTGTATGGCTACACCTTC,TRBJ1-2,TRBD1,TRBV12-5,-
CASSLVSSPGAVISYEQYF,TGTGCCAGCAGCTTAGTTAGTTCCCCTGGGGCTGTTATATCCTACGAGCAGTACTTC,TRBJ2-7,-,TRBV7-2,-
CASSRTGERELYF,TGTGCCAGTAGCCGGACGGGTGAGCGGGAATTGTACTTC,TRBJ2-7,TRBD2,TRBV19,once
CASSPQGTSGYTF,TGTGCCAGCAGCCCGCAAGGGACATCGGGCTACACCTTC,TRBJ1-2,-,TRBV7-3,-
CASARPRDREETQYF,TGTGCTAGTGCCCGGCCCCGGGACAGGGAAGAGACCCAGTACTTC,TRBJ2-5,TRBD1,TRBV12-5,-